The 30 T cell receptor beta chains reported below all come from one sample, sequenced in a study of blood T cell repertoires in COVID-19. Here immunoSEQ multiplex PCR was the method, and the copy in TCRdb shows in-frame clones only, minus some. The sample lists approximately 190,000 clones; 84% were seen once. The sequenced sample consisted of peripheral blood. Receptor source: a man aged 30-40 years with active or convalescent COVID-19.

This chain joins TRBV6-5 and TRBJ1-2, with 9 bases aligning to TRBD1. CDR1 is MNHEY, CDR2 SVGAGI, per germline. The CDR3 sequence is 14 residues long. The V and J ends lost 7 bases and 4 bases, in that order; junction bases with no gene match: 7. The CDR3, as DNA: TGTGCCAGCAACTTACAGGGGGCGGGCTATGGCTACACCTTC. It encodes CASNLQGAGYGYTF.

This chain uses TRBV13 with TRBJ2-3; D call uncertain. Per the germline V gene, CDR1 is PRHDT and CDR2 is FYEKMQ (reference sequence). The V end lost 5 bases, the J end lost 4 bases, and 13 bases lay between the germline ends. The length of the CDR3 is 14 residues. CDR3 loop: CASSPPDGPDTQYF. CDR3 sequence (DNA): TGTGCCAGCAGCCCCCCTGATGGCCCAGATACGCAGTATTTT.

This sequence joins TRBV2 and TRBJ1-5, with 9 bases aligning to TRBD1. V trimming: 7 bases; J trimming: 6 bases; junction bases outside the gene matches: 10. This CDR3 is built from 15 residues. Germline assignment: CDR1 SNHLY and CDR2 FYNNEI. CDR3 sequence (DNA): TGTGCCAGCACCGCGGGACAGGGAAAGATTCAGCCCCAGCATTTT. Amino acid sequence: CASTAGQGKIQPQHF.

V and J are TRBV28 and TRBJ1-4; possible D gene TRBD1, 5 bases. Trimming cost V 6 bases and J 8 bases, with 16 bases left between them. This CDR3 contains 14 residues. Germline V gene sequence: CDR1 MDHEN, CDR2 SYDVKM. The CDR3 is CASRPGGGQEKLFF. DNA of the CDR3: TGTGCCAGCAGGCCCGGGGGGGGTCAAGAAAAACTGTTTTTT.

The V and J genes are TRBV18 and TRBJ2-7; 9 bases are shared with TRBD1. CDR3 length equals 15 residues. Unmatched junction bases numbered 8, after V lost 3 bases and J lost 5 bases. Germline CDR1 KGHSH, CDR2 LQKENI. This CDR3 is CASSPPGQGGHEQYV. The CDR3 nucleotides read TGTGCCAGCTCACCCCCGGGACAGGGAGGCCACGAGCAGTACGTC.

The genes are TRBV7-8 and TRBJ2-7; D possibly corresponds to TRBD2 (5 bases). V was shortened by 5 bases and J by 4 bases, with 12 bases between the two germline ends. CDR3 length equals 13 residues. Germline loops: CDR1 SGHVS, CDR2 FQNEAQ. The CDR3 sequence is CASSHGRVYEQYV. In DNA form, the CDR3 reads TGTGCCAGCAGCCATGGGCGGGTGTACGAGCAGTACGTC.

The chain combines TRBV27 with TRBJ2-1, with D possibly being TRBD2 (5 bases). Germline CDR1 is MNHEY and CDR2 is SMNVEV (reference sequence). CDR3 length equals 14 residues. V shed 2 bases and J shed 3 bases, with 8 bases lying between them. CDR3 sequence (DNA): TGTGCCAGCAGTTTAGTCGGGGACTACAATGAGCAGTTCTTC. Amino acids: CASSLVGDYNEQFF.

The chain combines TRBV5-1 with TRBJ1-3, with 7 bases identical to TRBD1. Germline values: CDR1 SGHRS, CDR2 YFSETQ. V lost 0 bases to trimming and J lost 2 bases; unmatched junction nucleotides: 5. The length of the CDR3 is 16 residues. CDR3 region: CASSLEGGVTGNTIYF. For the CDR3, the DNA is TGCGCCAGCAGCTTGGAAGGGGGCGTCACTGGAAACACCATATATTTT.

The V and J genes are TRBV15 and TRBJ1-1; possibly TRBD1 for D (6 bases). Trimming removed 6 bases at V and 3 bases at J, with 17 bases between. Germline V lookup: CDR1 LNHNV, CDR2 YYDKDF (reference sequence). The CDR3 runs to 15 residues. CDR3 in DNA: TGTGCCACCAGGGATCCACAGGGACCCTACACTGAAGCTTTCTTT. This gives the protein CATRDPQGPYTEAFF.

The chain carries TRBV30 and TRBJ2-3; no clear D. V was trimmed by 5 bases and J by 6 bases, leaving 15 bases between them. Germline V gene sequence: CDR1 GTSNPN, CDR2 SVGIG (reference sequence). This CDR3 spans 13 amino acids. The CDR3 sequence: CAWGWAIGDTQYF. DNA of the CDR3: TGTGCCTGGGGTTGGGCTATTGGGGATACGCAGTATTTT.

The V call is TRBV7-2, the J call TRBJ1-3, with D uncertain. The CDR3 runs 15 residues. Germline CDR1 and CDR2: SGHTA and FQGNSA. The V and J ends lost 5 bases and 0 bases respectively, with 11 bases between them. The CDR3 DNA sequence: TGTGCCAGCAGCCCCCGACTGCTCTCTGGAAACACCATATATTTT. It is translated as CASSPRLLSGNTIYF.

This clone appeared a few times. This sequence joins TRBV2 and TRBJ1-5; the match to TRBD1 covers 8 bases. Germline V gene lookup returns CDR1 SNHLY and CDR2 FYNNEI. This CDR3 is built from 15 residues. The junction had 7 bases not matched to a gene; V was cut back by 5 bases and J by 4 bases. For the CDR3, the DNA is TGTGCCAGCAGTTCGGACAGGGCTGGGAATCAGCCCCAGCATTTT. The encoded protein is CASSSDRAGNQPQHF.

CDR3 loop: CASSESTGDEQYF. As DNA, the CDR3 is TGCGCCAGCAGTGAGTCGACAGGGGATGAGCAGTACTTC. The chain is built from TRBV10-2 and TRBJ2-7, with 8 bases lining up with TRBD1. V shed 0 bases and J 7 bases; nucleotides not matched to a gene: 2. Germline V CDR1 and CDR2: WSHSY, SAAADI. The CDR3 runs to 13 residues.

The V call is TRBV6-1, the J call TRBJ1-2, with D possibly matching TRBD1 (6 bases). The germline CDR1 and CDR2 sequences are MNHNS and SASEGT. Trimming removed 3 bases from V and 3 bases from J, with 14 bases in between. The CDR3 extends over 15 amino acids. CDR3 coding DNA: TGTGCCAGCAGTGACGTCCGGACAGCTTACTATGGCTACACCTTC. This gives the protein CASSDVRTAYYGYTF.

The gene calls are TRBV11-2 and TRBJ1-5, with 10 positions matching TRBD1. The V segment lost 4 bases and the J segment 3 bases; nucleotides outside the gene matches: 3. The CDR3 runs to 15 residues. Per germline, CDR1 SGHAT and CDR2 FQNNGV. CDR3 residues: CASSSGQGNNQPQHF. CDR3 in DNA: TGTGCCAGCAGCTCGGGACAGGGGAACAATCAGCCCCAGCATTTT.

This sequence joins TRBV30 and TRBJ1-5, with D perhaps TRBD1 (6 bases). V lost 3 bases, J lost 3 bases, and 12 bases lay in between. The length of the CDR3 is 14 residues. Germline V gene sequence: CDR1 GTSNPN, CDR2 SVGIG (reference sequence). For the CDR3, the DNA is TGTGCCTGGAGAGGGGGTAAGGTCAATCAGCCCCAGCATTTT. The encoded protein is CAWRGGKVNQPQHF.

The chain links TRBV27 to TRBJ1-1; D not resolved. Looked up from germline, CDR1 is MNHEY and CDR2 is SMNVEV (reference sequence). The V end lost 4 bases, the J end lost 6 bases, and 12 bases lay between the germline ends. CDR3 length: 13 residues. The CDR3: CASSSSVFAEAFF. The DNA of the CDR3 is TGTGCCAGCAGTTCGAGCGTATTCGCTGAAGCTTTCTTT.

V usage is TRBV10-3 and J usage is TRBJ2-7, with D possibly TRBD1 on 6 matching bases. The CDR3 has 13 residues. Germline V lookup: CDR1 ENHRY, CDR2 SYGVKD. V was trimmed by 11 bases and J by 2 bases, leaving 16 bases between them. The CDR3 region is CAVRRDTTYEQYV. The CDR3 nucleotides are TGTGCCGTTCGAAGGGACACCACCTACGAGCAGTACGTC.

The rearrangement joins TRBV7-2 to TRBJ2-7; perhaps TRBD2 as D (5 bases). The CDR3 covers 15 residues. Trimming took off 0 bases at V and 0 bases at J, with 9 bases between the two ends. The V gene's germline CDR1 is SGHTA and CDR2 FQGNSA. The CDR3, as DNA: TGTGCCAGCAGCTTAGCTAAGCGGTCCTCCTACGAGCAGTACTTC. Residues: CASSLAKRSSYEQYF.

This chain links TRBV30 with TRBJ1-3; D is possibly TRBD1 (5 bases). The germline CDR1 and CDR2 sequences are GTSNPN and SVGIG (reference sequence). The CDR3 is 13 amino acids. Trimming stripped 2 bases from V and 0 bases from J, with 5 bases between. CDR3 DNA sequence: TGTGCCTGGAGTAGGGGCTCTGGAAACACCATATATTTT. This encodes CAWSRGSGNTIYF.

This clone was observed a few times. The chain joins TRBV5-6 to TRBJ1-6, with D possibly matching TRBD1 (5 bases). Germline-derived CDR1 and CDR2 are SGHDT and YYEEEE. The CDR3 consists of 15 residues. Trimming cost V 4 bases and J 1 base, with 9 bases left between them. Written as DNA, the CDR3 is TGTGCCAGCAGCGGCAGGGAATCCTATAATTCACCCCTCCACTTT. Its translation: CASSGRESYNSPLHF.

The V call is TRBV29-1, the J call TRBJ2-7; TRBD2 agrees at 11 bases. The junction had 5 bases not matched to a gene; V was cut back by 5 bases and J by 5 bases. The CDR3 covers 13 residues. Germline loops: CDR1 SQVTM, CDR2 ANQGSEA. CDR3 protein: CSVTSGSFNEQYF. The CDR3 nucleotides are TGCAGCGTTACTAGCGGGAGCTTCAACGAGCAGTACTTC.

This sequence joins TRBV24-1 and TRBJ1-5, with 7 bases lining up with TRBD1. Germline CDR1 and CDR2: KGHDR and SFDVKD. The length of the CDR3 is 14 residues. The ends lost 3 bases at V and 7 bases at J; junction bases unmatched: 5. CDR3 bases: TGTGCCACCAGTGATAAACAGGGGAGGCAGCCCCAGCATTTT. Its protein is CATSDKQGRQPQHF.

CDR3 bases: TGTGCCAGCAGTAACCTTCGGGGAGCTAACTATGGCTACACCTTC. Translation: CASSNLRGANYGYTF. The J gene is TRBJ1-2, the V gene TRBV6-2 or TRBV6-3; D gene ambiguous. Trimming left V 5 bases short and J 0 bases short, with 13 bases between. This CDR3 is 15 amino acids long. CDR1 is MNHEY and CDR2 is SVGEGT in the germline V gene.

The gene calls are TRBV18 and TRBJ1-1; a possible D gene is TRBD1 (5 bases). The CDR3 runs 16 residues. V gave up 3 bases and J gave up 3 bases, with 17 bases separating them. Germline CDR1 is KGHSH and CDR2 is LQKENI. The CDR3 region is CASSPLGTGGDTEAFF. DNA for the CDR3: TGTGCCAGCTCACCGCTCGGTACGGGGGGAGACACTGAAGCTTTCTTT. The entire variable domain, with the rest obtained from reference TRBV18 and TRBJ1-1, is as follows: NAGVMQNPRHLVRRRGQEARLRCSPMKGHSHVYWYRQLPEEGLKFMVYLQKENIIDESGMPKERFSAEFPKEGPSILRIQQVVRGDSAAYFCASSPLGTGGDTEAFFGQGTRLTVV.

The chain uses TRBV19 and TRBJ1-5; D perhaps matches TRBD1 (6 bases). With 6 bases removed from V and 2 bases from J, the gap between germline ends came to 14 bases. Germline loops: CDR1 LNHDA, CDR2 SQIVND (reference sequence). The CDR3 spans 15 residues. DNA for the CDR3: TGTGCCAGTAGAACAGGGAACGTGGGCAATCAGCCCCAGCATTTT. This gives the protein CASRTGNVGNQPQHF.

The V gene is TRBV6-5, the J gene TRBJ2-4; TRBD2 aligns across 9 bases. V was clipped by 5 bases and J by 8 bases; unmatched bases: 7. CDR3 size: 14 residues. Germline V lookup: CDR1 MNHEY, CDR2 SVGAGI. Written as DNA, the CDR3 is TGTGCCAGCAGTCCCCTAGCGGGATCGGACATTCAGTACTTC. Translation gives CASSPLAGSDIQYF.

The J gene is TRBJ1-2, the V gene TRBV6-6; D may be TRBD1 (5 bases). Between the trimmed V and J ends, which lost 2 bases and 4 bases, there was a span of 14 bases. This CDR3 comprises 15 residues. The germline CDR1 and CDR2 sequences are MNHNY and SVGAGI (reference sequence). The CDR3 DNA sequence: TGTGCCAGCAGTTACAAGGGGCCGGACGCCTATGGCTACACCTTC. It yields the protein CASSYKGPDAYGYTF.

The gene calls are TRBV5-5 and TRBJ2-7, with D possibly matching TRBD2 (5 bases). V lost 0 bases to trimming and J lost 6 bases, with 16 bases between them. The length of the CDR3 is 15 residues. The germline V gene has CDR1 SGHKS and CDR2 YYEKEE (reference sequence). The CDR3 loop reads CASSLEAAWESEQYV. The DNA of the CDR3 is TGTGCCAGCAGCTTGGAGGCAGCCTGGGAGAGCGAGCAGTACGTC.

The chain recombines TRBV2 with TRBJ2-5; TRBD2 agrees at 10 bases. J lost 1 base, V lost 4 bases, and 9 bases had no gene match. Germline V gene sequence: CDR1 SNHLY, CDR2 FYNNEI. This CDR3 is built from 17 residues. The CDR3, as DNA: TGTGCCAGCAGTGCATTAGCGGGGGGCCTAGGCCAAGAGACCCAGTACTTC. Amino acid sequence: CASSALAGGLGQETQYF.